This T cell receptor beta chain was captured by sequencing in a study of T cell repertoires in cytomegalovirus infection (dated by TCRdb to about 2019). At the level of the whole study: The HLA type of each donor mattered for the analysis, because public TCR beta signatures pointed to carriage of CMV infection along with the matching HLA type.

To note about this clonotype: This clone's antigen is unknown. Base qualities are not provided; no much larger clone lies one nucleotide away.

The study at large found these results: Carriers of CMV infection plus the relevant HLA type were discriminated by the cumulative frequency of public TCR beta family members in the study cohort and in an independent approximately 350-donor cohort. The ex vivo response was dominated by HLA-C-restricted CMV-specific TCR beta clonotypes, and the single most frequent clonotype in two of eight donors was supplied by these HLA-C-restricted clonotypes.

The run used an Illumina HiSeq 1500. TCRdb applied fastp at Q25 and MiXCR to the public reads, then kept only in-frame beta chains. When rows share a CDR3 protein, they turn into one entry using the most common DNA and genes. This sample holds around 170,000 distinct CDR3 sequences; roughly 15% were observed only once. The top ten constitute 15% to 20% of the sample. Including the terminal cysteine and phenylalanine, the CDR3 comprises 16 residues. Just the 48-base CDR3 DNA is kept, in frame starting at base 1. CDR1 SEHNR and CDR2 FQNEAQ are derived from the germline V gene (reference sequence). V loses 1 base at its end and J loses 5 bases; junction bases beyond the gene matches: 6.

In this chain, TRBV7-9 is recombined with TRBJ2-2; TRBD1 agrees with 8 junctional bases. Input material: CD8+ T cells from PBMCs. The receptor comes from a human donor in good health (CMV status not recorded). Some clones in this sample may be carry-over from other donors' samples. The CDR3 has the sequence CASSLGGTGETGELFF. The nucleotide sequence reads TGTGCCAGCAGCTTAGGTGGGACAGGAGAAACCGGGGAGCTGTTTTTT.